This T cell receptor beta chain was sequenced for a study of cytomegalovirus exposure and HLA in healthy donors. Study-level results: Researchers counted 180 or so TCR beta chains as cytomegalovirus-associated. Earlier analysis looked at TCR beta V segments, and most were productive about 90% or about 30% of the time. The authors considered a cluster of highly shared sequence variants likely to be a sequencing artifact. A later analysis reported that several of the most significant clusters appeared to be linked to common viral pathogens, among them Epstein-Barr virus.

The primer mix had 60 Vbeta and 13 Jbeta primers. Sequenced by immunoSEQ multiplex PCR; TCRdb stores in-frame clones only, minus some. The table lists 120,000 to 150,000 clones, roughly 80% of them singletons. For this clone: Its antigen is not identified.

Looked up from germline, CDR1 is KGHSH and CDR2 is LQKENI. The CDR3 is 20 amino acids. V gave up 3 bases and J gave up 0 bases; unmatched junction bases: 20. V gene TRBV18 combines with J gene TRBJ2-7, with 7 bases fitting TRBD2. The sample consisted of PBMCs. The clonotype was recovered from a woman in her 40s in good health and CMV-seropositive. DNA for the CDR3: TGTGCCAGCTCACCGTTCAACGTAAATCTAGCGGCCGCGAGCTCCTACGAGCAGTACTTC. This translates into CASSPFNVNLAAASSYEQYF.